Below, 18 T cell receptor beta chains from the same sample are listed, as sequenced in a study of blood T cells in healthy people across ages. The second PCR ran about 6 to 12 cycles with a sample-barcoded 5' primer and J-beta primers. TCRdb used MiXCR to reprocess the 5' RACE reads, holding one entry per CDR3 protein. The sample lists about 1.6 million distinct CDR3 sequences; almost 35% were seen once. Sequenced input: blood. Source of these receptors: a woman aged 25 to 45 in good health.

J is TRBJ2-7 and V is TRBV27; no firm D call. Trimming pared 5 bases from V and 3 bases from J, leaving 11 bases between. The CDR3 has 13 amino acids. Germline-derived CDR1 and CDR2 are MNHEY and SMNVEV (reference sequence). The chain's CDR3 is CASSHEGFYEQYF. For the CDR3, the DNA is TGTGCCAGCAGTCATGAAGGGTTCTACGAGCAGTACTTC.

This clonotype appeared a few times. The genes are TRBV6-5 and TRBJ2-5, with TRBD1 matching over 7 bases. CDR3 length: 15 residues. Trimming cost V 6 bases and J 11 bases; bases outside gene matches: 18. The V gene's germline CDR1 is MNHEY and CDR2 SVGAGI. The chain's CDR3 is CASRPGQLGINEQYF. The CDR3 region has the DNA TGTGCCAGCAGACCGGGACAGTTGGGAATAAATGAGCAGTACTTC.

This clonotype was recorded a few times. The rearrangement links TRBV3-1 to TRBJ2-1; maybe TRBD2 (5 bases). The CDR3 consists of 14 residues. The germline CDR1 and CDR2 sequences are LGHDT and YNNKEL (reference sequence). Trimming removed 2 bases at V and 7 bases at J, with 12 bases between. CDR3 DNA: TGTGCCAGCAGCCAAAGAGGGTTACCTAATGAGCAGTTCTTC. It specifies CASSQRGLPNEQFF.

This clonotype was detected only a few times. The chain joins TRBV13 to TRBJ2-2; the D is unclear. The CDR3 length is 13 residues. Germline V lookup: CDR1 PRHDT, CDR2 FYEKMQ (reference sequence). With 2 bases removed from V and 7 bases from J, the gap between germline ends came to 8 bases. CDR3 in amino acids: CASSLSGNGELFF. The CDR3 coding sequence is TGTGCCAGCAGCTTATCTGGGAACGGGGAGCTGTTTTTT.

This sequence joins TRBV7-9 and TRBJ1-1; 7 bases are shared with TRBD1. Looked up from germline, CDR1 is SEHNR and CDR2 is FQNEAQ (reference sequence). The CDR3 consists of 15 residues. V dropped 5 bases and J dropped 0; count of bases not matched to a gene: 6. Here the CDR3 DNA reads TGTGCCAGCAGCGCCGGGACAGTCATGAACACTGAAGCTTTCTTT. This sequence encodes CASSAGTVMNTEAFF.

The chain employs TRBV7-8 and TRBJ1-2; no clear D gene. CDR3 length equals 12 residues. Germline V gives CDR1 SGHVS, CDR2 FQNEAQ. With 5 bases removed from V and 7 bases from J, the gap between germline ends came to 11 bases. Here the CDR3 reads CASSGISGGYTF. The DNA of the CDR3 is TGTGCCAGCAGCGGGATATCCGGTGGCTACACCTTC.

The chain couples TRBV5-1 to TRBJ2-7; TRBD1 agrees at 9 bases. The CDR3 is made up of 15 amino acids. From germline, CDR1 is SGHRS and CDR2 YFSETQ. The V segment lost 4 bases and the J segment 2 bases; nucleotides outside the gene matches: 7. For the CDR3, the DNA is TGCGCCAGCAGCACAACAGGGGGCCAAGCCTACGAGCAGTACTTC. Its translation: CASSTTGGQAYEQYF. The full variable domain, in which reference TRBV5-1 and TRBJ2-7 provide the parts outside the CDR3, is KAGVTQTPRYLIKTRGQQVTLSCSPISGHRSVSWYQQTPGQGLQFLFEYFSETQRNKGNFPGRFSGRQFSNSRSEMNVSTLELGDSALYLCASSTTGGQAYEQYFGPGTRLTVT.

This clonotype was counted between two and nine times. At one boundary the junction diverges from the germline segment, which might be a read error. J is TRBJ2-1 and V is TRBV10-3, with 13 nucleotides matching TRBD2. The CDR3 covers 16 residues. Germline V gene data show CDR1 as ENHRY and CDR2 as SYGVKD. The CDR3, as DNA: TGTGCCATCAGTGAATGGGAACTAGCGGGGGGGAATGGGCAGTTCTTC. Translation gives CAISEWELAGGNGQFF.

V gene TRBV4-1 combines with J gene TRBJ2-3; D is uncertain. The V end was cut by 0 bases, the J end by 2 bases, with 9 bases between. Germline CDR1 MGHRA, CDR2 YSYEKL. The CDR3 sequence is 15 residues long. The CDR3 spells CASSQEGDHTDTQYF. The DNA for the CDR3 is TGCGCCAGCAGCCAAGAGGGCGACCACACAGATACGCAGTATTTT.

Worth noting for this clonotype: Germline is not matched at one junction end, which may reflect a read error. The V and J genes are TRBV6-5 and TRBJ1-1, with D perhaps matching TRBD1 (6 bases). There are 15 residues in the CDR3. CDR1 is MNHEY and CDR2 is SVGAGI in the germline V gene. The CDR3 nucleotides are TGTGCCAGCTGCCCTGGGGGGCTTGTGAACGCTGAAGCTTTCTTT. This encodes CASCPGGLVNAEAFF.

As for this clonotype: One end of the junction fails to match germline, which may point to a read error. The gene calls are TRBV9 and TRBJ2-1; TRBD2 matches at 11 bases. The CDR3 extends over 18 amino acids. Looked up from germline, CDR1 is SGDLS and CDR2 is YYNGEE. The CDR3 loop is CASSVGLAGGPSYNEQVF. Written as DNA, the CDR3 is TGTGCCAGCAGCGTAGGGCTAGCGGGGGGTCCCTCCTACAATGAGCAGGTCTTC.

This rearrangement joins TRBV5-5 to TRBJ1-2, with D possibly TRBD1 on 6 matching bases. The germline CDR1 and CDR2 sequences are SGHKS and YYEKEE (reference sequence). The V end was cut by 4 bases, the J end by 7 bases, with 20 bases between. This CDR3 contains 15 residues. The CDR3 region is CASSLLWGADGGYTF. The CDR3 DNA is TGTGCCAGCAGCCTCCTGTGGGGGGCGGATGGTGGCTACACCTTC.

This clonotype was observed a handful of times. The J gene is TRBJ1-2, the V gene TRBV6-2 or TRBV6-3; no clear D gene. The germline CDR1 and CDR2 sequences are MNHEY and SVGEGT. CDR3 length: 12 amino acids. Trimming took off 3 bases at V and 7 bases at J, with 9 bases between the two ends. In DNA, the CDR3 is TGTGCCAGCAGTTATACCACCCGTGGCTACACCTTC. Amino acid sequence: CASSYTTRGYTF.

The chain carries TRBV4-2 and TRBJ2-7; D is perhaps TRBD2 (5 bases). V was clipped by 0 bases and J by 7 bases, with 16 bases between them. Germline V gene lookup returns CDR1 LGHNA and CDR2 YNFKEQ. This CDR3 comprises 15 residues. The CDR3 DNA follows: TGTGCCAGCAGCCAAGATCAGACTACCCCGGCGGAGCAGTACTTC. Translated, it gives CASSQDQTTPAEQYF.

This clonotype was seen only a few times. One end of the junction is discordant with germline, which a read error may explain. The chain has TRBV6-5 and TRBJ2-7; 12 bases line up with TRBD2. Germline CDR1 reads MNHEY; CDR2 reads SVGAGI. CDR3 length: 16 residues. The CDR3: CASSQLAGGRVYEQYF. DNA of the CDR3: TGTGCCAGCAGTCAACTAGCGGGGGGCCGAGTCTACGAGCAGTACTTT.

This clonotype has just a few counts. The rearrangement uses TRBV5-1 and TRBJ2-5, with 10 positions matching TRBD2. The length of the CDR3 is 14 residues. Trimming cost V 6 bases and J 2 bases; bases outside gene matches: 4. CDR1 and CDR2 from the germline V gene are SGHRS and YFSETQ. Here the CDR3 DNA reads TGCGCCAGCATGACTAGCGGGCCTCAAGAGACCCAGTACTTC. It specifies CASMTSGPQETQYF.

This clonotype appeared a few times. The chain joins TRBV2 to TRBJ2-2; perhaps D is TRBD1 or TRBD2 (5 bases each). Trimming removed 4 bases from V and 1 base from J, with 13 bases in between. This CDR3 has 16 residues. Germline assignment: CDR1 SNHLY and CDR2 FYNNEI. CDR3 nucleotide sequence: TGTGCCAGCAGTGGGGACCTGAAATGGAACACCGGGGAGCTGTTTTTT. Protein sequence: CASSGDLKWNTGELFF.

The CDR3 here is CASRPLGTARRPNTEAFF. The CDR3 nucleotides are TGCGCCAGCAGACCATTAGGGACGGCGAGACGACCGAACACTGAAGCTTTCTTT. The J gene is TRBJ1-1, the V gene TRBV4-1; tentative D call: TRBD1 (5 bases). Germline assignment: CDR1 MGHRA and CDR2 YSYEKL. The CDR3 has 18 amino acids. V gave up 6 bases and J gave up 1 base, with 24 bases separating them.